This paragraph covers one TCR beta chain sequence. Germline V gene data show CDR1 as ENHRY and CDR2 as SYGVKD. The V gene lost 4 bases and the J gene lost 5 bases, with 12 bases spanning the gap. The CDR3 covers 14 residues. This entry is derived from a study of blood T cell repertoires in COVID-19. Study-wide background: T cells, B-cell-depleted T cells, or PBMCs provided the cDNA or gDNA that served as material.

Produced via immunoSEQ multiplex PCR; TCRdb's table is partial and in-frame only. There are about 73,000 clones in the sample; approximately 80% occur only once, and 5.5% to 7.5% lies in the top ten. The sequence was collected from an older woman with acute or convalescent COVID-19. The sequenced sample consisted of peripheral blood. The J gene is TRBJ1-3, the V gene TRBV10-3; D possibly corresponds to TRBD1 (5 bases). The CDR3 region is CAISGGTARNTIYF. CDR3 sequence (DNA): TGTGCCATCAGTGGCGGGACCGCTAGAAACACCATATATTTT.